These T cell receptor beta chains were read from a single sample in a study of T cell responses to AZD1222 COVID-19 vaccine. The data were produced by immunoSEQ multiplex PCR, yet TCRdb's version contains in-frame clones alone and is incomplete. The sample carries approximately 80,000 clones, 91% recorded once. Sequences were derived from peripheral blood, sampled 28 days after the second AZD1222 dose. The source of these receptors is an adult who received the AZD1222 COVID-19 vaccine. CDR3s include the opening cysteine and the closing phenylalanine or tryptophan. D genes are given only for firm matches.

TRBV5-6	TRBD1	TRBJ1-2	CASSSDRSLYGYTF
TRBV7-2	-	TRBJ2-5	CASSSRAEETQYF
TRBV4-3	TRBD2	TRBJ2-7	CASSQAPLVGGSGSYEQYF
TRBV19	-	TRBJ1-1	CASSPRGSGNTEAFF
TRBV5-1	TRBD1	TRBJ1-5	CASSLGAGQGNQPQHF
TRBV11-2	-	TRBJ2-7	CASSLVGHLSYEQYF
TRBV15	-	TRBJ2-3	CATSRDGSSASTDTQYF
TRBV28	-	TRBJ1-2	CASNPGREVYGYTF
TRBV5-1	-	TRBJ1-1	CASSLEGFVGTEAFF
TRBV28	-	TRBJ1-2	CASSLNSYGYTF
TRBV5-1	TRBD1	TRBJ2-7	CASSSLDRGGEQYF
TRBV6-6	TRBD2	TRBJ2-2	CASSSLAGDPFGELFF
TRBV28	-	TRBJ1-1	CASRAGPRHKKENTEAFF
TRBV29-1	-	TRBJ1-2	CSVEDTDGYTF
TRBV21-1	-	TRBJ2-7	CASSNLDRGKSDEQYF
TRBV29-1	-	TRBJ2-1	CSVVDPGSYNEQFF
TRBV5-4	TRBD2	TRBJ2-1	CASSLWTSGGHNEQFF
TRBV6-5	-	TRBJ2-7	CASSYGIRDYEQYF
TRBV7-8	-	TRBJ2-7	CASSLEGASLVYEQYF
TRBV5-1	-	TRBJ2-1	CASSSAGGDEQFF
TRBV14	-	TRBJ2-5	CASSQDPLGETQYF
TRBV7-9	-	TRBJ2-4	CASSLEGPNIQYF
TRBV7-9	-	TRBJ2-5	CASSPEYKETQYF
TRBV30	-	TRBJ1-2	CAWSVLTRCGYTF
TRBV5-1	TRBD2	TRBJ2-1	CASSPAGTSGYNEQFF
TRBV28	-	TRBJ2-7	CASRQDRGKRGLGASYEQYF
TRBV19	TRBD2	TRBJ2-1	CASSIGTNNEQFF
TRBV5-6	TRBD1	TRBJ1-1	CASTPQGGWTEAFF
TRBV19	-	TRBJ2-7	CASSMDHGAHEQYF
TRBV6-5	TRBD1	TRBJ1-1	CASSYGTANTEAFF
TRBV6-5	-	TRBJ1-5	CASSYGRSNQPQHF
TRBV28	-	TRBJ2-1	CASSNFKPRDRLRFGYNEQFF
TRBV15	TRBD1	TRBJ2-1	CATSRPGQGRNEQFF
TRBV5-4	TRBD2	TRBJ2-7	CASNYLTLAVKGEQYF
TRBV28	-	TRBJ1-2	CASSPRGGSYGYTF
TRBV25-1	-	TRBJ2-6	CASSDHSGANVLTF
TRBV6-5	TRBD1	TRBJ1-4	CAILTGDTNEKLFF
TRBV28	-	TRBJ1-2	CASSNYGYTF
TRBV11-2	-	TRBJ1-6	CASSFQTSGSPLHF